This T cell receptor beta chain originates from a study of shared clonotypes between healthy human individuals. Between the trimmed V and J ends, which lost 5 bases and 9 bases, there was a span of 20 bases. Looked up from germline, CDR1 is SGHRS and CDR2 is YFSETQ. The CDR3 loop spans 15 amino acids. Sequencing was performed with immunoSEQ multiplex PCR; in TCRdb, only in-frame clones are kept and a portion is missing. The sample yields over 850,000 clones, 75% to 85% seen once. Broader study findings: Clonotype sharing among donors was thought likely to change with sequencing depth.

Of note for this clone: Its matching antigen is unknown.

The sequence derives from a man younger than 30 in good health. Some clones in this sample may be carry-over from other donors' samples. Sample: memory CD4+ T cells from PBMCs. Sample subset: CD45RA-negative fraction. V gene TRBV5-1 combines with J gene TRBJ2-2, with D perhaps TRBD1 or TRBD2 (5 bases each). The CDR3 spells CASSFAGAYSRELFF. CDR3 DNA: TGCGCCAGCAGTTTTGCCGGGGCCTACAGCCGGGAGCTGTTTTTT.